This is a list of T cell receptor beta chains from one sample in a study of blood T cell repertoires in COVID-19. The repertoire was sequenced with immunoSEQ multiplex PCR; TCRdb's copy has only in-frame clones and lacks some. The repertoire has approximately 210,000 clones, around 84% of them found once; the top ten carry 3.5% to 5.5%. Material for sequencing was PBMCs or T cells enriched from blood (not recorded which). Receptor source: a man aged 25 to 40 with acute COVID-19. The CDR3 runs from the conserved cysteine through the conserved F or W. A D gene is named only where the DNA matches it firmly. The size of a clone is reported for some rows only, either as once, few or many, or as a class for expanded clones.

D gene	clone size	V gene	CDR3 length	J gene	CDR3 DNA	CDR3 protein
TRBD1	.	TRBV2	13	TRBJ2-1	TGTGCCAGCAGTAAGTTACAGGGGGATGAGCAGTTCTTC	CASSKLQGDEQFF
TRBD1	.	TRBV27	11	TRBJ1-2	TGTGTTTCGGGACAGGCCTATGGCTACACCTTC	CVSGQAYGYTF
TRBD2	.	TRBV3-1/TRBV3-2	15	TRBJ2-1	TGTGCCAGCAGCCGGAGCCTGGGCGGGGGGGCCCACCGGTTCTTC	CASSRSLGGGAHRFF
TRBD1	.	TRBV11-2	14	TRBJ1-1	TGTGCCAGCACTCGTCAGGGGGGCTTAACTGAAGCTTTCTTT	CASTRQGGLTEAFF
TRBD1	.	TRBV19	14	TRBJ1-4	TGTGCCAGTGAGCCGGGACAGGCCTTGGGAAAACTGTTTTTT	CASEPGQALGKLFF
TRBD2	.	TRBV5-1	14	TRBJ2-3	TGCGCCAGCAGCTCCGGACTAGCGACAGATACGCAGTATTTT	CASSSGLATDTQYF
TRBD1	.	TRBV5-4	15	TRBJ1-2	TGTGCCAGCAGCGTACGGACAGGGGATATCTATGGCTACACCTTC	CASSVRTGDIYGYTF
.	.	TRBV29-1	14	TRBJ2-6	TGCAGCGTTGAGGGGGGAGGTGGGGCCAACGTCCTGACTTTC	CSVEGGGGANVLTF
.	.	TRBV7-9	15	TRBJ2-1	TGTGCCAGCAGCTTAACCTTGGCTAGCTACAATGAGCAGTTCTTC	CASSLTLASYNEQFF
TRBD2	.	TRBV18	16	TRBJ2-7	TGTGCCAGCTCACCGCCGGGACTAGCATCCTCCTACGAGCAGTACTTC	CASSPPGLASSYEQYF
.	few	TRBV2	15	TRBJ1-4	TGTGCCAGCAGTCGTTACAGGCCAACTAATGAAAAACTGTTTTTT	CASSRYRPTNEKLFF
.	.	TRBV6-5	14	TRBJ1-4	TGTGCCAGCAGACCGGGACATGTTAATGAAAAACTGTTTTTT	CASRPGHVNEKLFF
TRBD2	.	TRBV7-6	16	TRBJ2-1	TGTGCCAGCAGCCCCCCGGTGGCGGGGGGGCCCAATGAGCAGTTCTTC	CASSPPVAGGPNEQFF
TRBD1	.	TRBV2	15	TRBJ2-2	TGTGCCAGCAGGGACAGGGGAACGAACACCGGGGAGCTGTTTTTT	CASRDRGTNTGELFF
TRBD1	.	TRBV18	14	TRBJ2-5	TGTGCCAGCTCACCACGACAGGGAGTGGAGACCCAGTACTTC	CASSPRQGVETQYF
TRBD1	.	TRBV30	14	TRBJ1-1	TGTGCCTGGAGTATCGGGACAGGGAACACTGAAGCTTTCTTT	CAWSIGTGNTEAFF
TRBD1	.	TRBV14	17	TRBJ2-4	TGTGCCAGCAGCCCGGGACAGGGGAAGGTTGGCAAAAACATTCAGTACTTC	CASSPGQGKVGKNIQYF
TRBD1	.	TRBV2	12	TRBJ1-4	TGTGCCAGCAGTAGGGACAGGGACCAACTGTTTTTT	CASSRDRDQLFF
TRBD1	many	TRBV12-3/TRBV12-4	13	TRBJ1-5	TGTGCCAGCAGGACAGGGAGCAATCAGCCCCAGCATTTT	CASRTGSNQPQHF
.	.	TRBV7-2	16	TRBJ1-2	TGTGCCAGCAGCTTAGCGGGGGCAGGGACTAACTATGGCTACACCTTC	CASSLAGAGTNYGYTF
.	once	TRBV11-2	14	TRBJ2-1	TGTGCCAGCAGCTCCCCCGGGTCTAGGAATGAGCAGTTCTTC	CASSSPGSRNEQFF
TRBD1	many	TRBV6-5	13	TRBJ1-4	TGTGCCAGCCGTACAGGGGGAAGTGAAAAACTGTTTTTT	CASRTGGSEKLFF
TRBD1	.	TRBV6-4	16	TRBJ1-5	TGTGCCAGCAGTGACTCAATGGAGGGGGCGGATCAGCCCCAGCATTTT	CASSDSMEGADQPQHF
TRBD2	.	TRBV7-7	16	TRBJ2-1	TGTGCCAGCAGCCCCGGGAGGCTAGTCACCTACAATGAGCAGTTCTTC	CASSPGRLVTYNEQFF
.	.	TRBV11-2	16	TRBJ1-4	TGTGCCAGCAGCCCGGTCCCACCTCTGACTAATGAAAAACTGTTTTTT	CASSPVPPLTNEKLFF
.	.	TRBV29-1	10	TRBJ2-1	TGCAGCGTCTCACGAGACAAGCAGTTCTTC	CSVSRDKQFF
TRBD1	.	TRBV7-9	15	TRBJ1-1	TGTGCCAGCAGCCCTAGACAGGGGACGAACACTGAAGCTTTCTTT	CASSPRQGTNTEAFF
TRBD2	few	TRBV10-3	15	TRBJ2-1	TGTGCCATCAGTGACAGAGCGGGGTCCTACAATGAGCAGTTCTTC	CAISDRAGSYNEQFF
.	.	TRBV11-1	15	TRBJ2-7	TGTGCCAGCAGCTTAGACCTGACAACCTACTACGAGCAGTACTTC	CASSLDLTTYYEQYF
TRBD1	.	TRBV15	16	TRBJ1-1	TGTGCCACCAGCAGAGACAGGGGGCTGGGTGGCACTGAAGCTTTCTTT	CATSRDRGLGGTEAFF
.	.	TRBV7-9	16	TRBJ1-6	TGTGCCAGCAGCTCGGGTCAGAGCTCCTATAATTCACCCCTCCACTTT	CASSSGQSSYNSPLHF
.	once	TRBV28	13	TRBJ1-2	TGTGCCAGCAGTTTAGTTACGGGCTATGGCTACACCTTC	CASSLVTGYGYTF
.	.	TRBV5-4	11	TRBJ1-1	TGTGCCAGCAGCTCCCCAGCTGAAGCTTTCTTT	CASSSPAEAFF
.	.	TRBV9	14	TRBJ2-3	TGTGCCAGCAGCGTAGAGCGCATTGTAGATACGCAGTATTTT	CASSVERIVDTQYF
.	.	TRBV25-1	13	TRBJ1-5	TGTGCCAGCGGGGATGGAGGGAATCAGCCCCAGCATTTT	CASGDGGNQPQHF
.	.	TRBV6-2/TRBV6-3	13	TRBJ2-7	TGTGCCAGCAGCAGACAGGCTCCCTACGAGCAGTACTTC	CASSRQAPYEQYF
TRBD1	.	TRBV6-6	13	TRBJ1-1	TGTGCCAGCAGTTCGAACCCGGGACAGAAAGCTTTCTTT	CASSSNPGQKAFF
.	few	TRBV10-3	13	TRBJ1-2	TGTGCCATCAGTGAGTCGAACCAGGGGGGCTACACCTTC	CAISESNQGGYTF
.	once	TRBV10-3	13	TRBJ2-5	TGTGCCATCGGTCTTCCAGTACAAGAGACCCAGTACTTC	CAIGLPVQETQYF
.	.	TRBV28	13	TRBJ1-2	TGTGCCAGCAGCGGCGGGACTAACTATGGCTACACCTTC	CASSGGTNYGYTF
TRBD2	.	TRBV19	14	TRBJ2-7	TGTGCCAGTAGTATAGGCGGGGGCTCCTACGAGCAGTACTTC	CASSIGGGSYEQYF
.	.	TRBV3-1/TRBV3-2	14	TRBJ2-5	TGTGCCAGCAGTTACGACAGTCTACAAGAGACCCAGTACTTC	CASSYDSLQETQYF
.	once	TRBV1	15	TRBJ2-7	TGCACCAGCAGCATCCGGGACAGGGGGAGCCCCGAGCAGTACTTC	CTSSIRDRGSPEQYF
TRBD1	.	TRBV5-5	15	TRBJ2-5	TGTGCCAGCAGCCCGGGGGACAGGGGGTGGGAGACCCAGTACTTC	CASSPGDRGWETQYF
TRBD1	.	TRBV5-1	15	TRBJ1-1	TGCGCCAGCAGCTTCGGAGGGACAGGAAACACTGAAGCTTTCTTT	CASSFGGTGNTEAFF